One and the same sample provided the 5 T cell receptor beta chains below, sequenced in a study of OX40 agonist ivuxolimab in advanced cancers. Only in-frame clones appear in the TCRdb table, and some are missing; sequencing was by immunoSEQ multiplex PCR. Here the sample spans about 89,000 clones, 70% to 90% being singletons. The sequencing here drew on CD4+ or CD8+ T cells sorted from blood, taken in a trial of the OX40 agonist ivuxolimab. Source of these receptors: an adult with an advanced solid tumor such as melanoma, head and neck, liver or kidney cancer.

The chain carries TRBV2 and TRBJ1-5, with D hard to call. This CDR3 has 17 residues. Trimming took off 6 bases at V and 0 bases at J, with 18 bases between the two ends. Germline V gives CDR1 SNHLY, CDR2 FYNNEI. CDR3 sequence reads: CASRPGPSADSNQPQHF. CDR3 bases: TGTGCCAGCAGACCCGGGCCCTCAGCCGATAGCAATCAGCCCCAGCATTTT.

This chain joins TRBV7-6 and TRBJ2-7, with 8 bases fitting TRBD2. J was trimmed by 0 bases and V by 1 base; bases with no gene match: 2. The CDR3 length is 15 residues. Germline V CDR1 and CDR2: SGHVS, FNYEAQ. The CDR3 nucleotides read TGTGCCAGCAGCTTAGGCAGCGGGAGCTCCTACGAGCAGTACTTC. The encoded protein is CASSLGSGSSYEQYF.

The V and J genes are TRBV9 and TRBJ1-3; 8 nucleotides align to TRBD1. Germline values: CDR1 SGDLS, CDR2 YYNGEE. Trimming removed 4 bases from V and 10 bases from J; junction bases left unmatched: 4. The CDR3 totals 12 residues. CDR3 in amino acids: CASSLQGETIYF. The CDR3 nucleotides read TGTGCCAGCAGCCTACAGGGGGAAACCATATATTTT.

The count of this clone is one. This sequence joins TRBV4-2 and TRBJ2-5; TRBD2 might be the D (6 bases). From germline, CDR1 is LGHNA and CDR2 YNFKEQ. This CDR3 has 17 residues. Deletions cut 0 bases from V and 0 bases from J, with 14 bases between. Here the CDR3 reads CASSQDGGWGNQETQYF. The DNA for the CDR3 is TGTGCCAGCAGCCAAGATGGGGGGTGGGGGAACCAAGAGACCCAGTACTTC.

The CDR3 here is CASSLDGTVNQPQHF. As DNA, the CDR3 is TGTGCCAGCAGCTTGGACGGGACTGTGAATCAGCCCCAGCATTTT. The chain carries TRBV5-5 and TRBJ1-5; TRBD1 might be the D (5 bases). The V gene's germline CDR1 is SGHKS and CDR2 YYEKEE (reference sequence). CDR3 length: 15 residues. V lost 0 bases to trimming and J lost 4 bases, with 11 bases between them.